A single T cell receptor (beta chain) is shown here with its context. Its antigen is not yet known. No much larger clone is present one base from it, and per-base qualities are unavailable. Participants in the prospective study were enrolled through a virtual design, were aged about 18 to 100 years, and lived in 20 to 30 United States geographic areas. Cohort assignment in the prospective study relied on participant-reported clinical history from a screening survey and a study questionnaire. ImmuneRACE Cohort 3 recovered participants were defined by two consecutive negative NP/OP PCR tests, healthcare professional clearance, or symptom resolution. Mobile phlebotomists in the prospective study collected whole blood, serum and a nasopharyngeal or oropharyngeal swab from every participant. Over a roughly 2-month period, participants in the prospective study had the option of providing additional blood draws and questionnaires. Prospective study blood samples were shipped either frozen or at room temperature before DNA extraction.

The source of the sample is a study of blood T cell repertoires in COVID-19 (dated by TCRdb to 2019 to 2021). In the study overall: Samples from collaborators originated in the United States, Italy and Spain and spanned both the acute and convalescent phases of COVID-19. The prospective study material was composed of cDNA or gDNA derived from T cells, B-cell-depleted T cells, or PBMCs. Subjects who had been exposed to COVID-19, were actively infected with it, or had recovered from it provided the deeply sampled blood TCRbeta repertoires that made up the dataset. A freely available public database, intended as a resource for researchers studying the immune response to SARS-CoV-2, is where the repertoires were released. Samples came from the ongoing ImmuneRACE study (first 160 participants) plus 1,254 subjects from 6 global collaborators. Sample metadata almost always included a de-identified subject ID, COVID-19 status, age in years and sex. Where HLA class I and class II types were available, the types were taken from metadata supplied by the sample provider, not from assay-based typing.

Summary of the overall study and its limitations: How much clinical and demographic metadata was included differed by source and by participant, and the metadata was provided uncurated.

Measured from the cysteine to the phenylalanine, the CDR3 is 16 residues long. The only DNA kept is the CDR3, 48 bases in frame from the first base. V is clipped by 4 bases and J by 6 bases, and the sequence between their germline boundaries is 19 bases long. CDR1 and CDR2 are read off the germline V gene as SGHTS and YDEGEE. TCRbeta CDR3 regions were amplified from genomic DNA by means of the immunoSEQ Assay, a bias-controlled multiplex PCR. The original pipeline was this. Nucleated cell counts per sample were estimated from amplification of reference gene primers within the assay. To quantify the absolute abundance of each unique TCRbeta CDR3 rearrangement, sequence reads were collapsed and filtered. For each sample, productive Simpson clonality was calculated by taking the square root of Simpson's diversity index across productive rearrangements. TCRdb took over this immuneACCESS table, retaining in-frame rearrangements with V and J assigned. Such tables are incomplete; in checked studies, under half of the missing clones stem from an unresolved V gene, and the remainder is unexplained. The D gene and trimming were derived from the DNA, and the V and J assignments and clone size from that table. Counted in this sample were 350,000 to 450,000 clones; 80% to 90% of them appeared once. The top ten constitute 0.9% to 1.2% of the sample.

The receptor's source is a man aged 30 to 39 who had recovered from COVID-19. Sequencing input: PBMCs or T cells enriched from blood (not recorded which). The chain was built from TRBV5-8 and TRBJ2-2, with TRBD1 perhaps the D gene, on 6 matching bases. CDR3 loop: CASSERQAPRAGELFF. The sequenced DNA is TGTGCCAGCAGCGAAAGACAGGCTCCGAGGGCCGGGGAGCTGTTTTTT.